This T cell receptor beta chain was profiled in a study of technical replicates of blood from a few donors (TCRdb year 2017). Library preparation employed the immunoSEQ multiplex PCR assay. This is the immuneACCESS table as TCRdb keeps it, with only in-frame sequences that have V and J called. A part of the clones is gone; compared with another copy, unresolved V genes explain less than half, and the rest is unexplained. Counted in this sample were just under 60,000 clones; around 92% of them appeared once. 3% to 4% of the sample rests with the top ten. Here V drops 6 bases and J drops 5 bases, and the junction holds 12 bases not matched to any gene. The CDR3 covers 16 residues, taking in both the cysteine and the phenylalanine. The entry retains the CDR3 DNA only, 48 bases that are in frame from base 1. For CDR1 and CDR2, the germline V gene lists SGHTA and FQGNSA. As to this clone: Its recognized antigen is unknown. No base quality information exists; no much larger clone differs at one position.

Here the chain combines TRBV7-2 and TRBJ2-5, with 10 bases matching TRBD1. Sequenced: PBMCs. The receptor was isolated from a human donor in good health. Some clones in this sample may be carry-over from other donors' samples. The nucleotide sequence is TGTGCCAGCAGGCCCCGACAGGGGGCGTTCGGGGAGACCCAGTACTTC. Its translation is CASRPRQGAFGETQYF.